These 24 T cell receptor beta chains were sequenced from one sample in a study of cytomegalovirus exposure and HLA in healthy donors. PCR employed 60 Vbeta and 13 Jbeta primers. Produced via immunoSEQ multiplex PCR; TCRdb's table is partial and in-frame only. The sample has some 130,000 clones, approximately 80% seen once. Material: PBMCs. The source of these receptors is a male donor in good health and CMV-seropositive.

The table lists this clone with a few counts. The chain recombines TRBV28 with TRBJ1-5, with D perhaps TRBD1 (6 bases). This CDR3 is built from 17 residues. Germline assignment: CDR1 MDHEN and CDR2 SYDVKM. V was pared by 8 bases and J by 0 bases, with 20 bases between. The CDR3 DNA is TGTGCCAGCTGTTGGACAGAGAAATCATATAGCAATCAGCCCCAGCATTTT. It yields the protein CASCWTEKSYSNQPQHF.

CDR3 amino acids: CASGSGRNTGELFF. The DNA of the CDR3 is TGCGCCAGCGGAAGCGGGAGAAACACCGGGGAGCTGTTTTTT. This chain uses TRBV5-1 with TRBJ2-2, with 8 positions matching TRBD2. After removal of 7 bases from V and 2 bases from J, the junction contained 4 bases not matched to a gene. Germline loops: CDR1 SGHRS, CDR2 YFSETQ. This CDR3 comprises 14 residues.

This chain connects TRBV4-2 to TRBJ2-1, with D tentatively TRBD1 (6 bases). From germline, CDR1 is LGHNA and CDR2 YNFKEQ. This CDR3 has 17 residues. With 1 base removed from V and 2 bases from J, the gap between germline ends came to 15 bases. CDR3 DNA sequence: TGTGCCAGCAGCCAAGTAACAGGGTCTATCCCCTACAATGAGCAGTTCTTC. Its translation is CASSQVTGSIPYNEQFF.

The DNA for the CDR3 is TGTGCCAGCAGCCAAGATCGGCTAGCGGAGGCGAATGAGCAGTTCTTC. Protein: CASSQDRLAEANEQFF. The chain carries TRBV4-2 and TRBJ2-1; 7 bases match TRBD2. V shed 0 bases and J 7 bases; nucleotides not matched to a gene: 9. Germline loops: CDR1 LGHNA, CDR2 YNFKEQ. The CDR3 has 16 residues.

The chain is built from TRBV28 and TRBJ2-7; TRBD2 aligns across 8 bases. CDR3 length: 13 amino acids. The germline V gene has CDR1 MDHEN and CDR2 SYDVKM. The V gene end was trimmed by 6 bases and the J gene end by 13 bases; junction bases not matched to a gene: 14. CDR3 region: CASSSSSGSRRYF. CDR3 nucleotide sequence: TGTGCCAGCAGCTCATCTAGCGGGTCACGCCGCTACTTC.

The rearrangement uses TRBV29-1 and TRBJ2-5; D gene unclear. Trimming shortened V by 6 bases and J by 5 bases, and 16 bases separated the two germline ends. The CDR3 is made up of 13 amino acids. The germline V gene encodes CDR1 SQVTM and CDR2 ANQGSEA. CDR3 amino acids: CSVLDPTGETQYF. For the CDR3, the DNA is TGCAGCGTCTTAGACCCCACCGGGGAGACCCAGTACTTC.

As DNA, the CDR3 is TGTGCCAGCAGCGTATATTGGAACGCGGTCTCCACCGGGGAGCTGTTTTTT. Protein sequence: CASSVYWNAVSTGELFF. The rearrangement uses TRBV9 and TRBJ2-2; D gene ambiguous. The CDR3 spans 17 residues. Trimming left V 1 base short and J 4 bases short, with 17 bases between. Looked up from germline, CDR1 is SGDLS and CDR2 is YYNGEE. The full variable domain, completed using reference TRBV9 and TRBJ2-2, is DSGVTQTPKHLITATGQRVTLRCSPRSGDLSVYWYQQSLDQGLQFLIQYYNGEERAKGNILERFSAQQFPDLHSELNLSSLELGDSALYFCASSVYWNAVSTGELFFGEGSRLTVL.

The chain recombines TRBV7-3 with TRBJ1-1; D not resolved. The V end lost 0 bases, the J end lost 0 bases, and 11 bases lay between the germline ends. Germline values: CDR1 SGHTA, CDR2 FQGTGA. This CDR3 has 16 amino acids. The CDR3 is CASSLTPQTVNTEAFF. CDR3 DNA sequence: TGTGCCAGCAGCTTAACGCCACAGACGGTGAACACTGAAGCTTTCTTT. Looking up the rest from reference TRBV7-3 and TRBJ1-1 gives the full variable domain: GAGVSQTPSNKVTEKGKYVELRCDPISGHTALYWYRQSLGQGPEFLIYFQGTGAADDSGLPNDRFFAVRPEGSVSTLKIQRTERGDSAVYLCASSLTPQTVNTEAFFGQGTRLTVV.

This clone was seen a single time. The J gene is TRBJ2-6, the V gene TRBV4-2; D is uncertain. The germline V and J ends were trimmed by 4 bases and 0 bases, with 7 bases remaining between them. Germline V lookup: CDR1 LGHNA, CDR2 YNFKEQ. The CDR3 extends over 15 amino acids. CDR3 DNA sequence: TGTGCCAGCAGCCTCCTCGGCTCTGGGGCCAACGTCCTGACTTTC. Its protein is CASSLLGSGANVLTF.

CDR3 in DNA: TGTGCCAGCAGCCCTACAGGGAACCTTCAGCCCCAGCATTTT. It codes for CASSPTGNLQPQHF. The V and J genes are TRBV7-2 and TRBJ1-5; TRBD1 is a possible D gene (6 bases). The CDR3 extends over 14 amino acids. V was clipped by 5 bases and J by 6 bases, with 14 bases between them. Germline CDR1 is SGHTA and CDR2 is FQGNSA. The entire variable domain, with the rest obtained from reference TRBV7-2 and TRBJ1-5, is as follows: GAGVSQSPSNKVTEKGKDVELRCDPISGHTALYWYRQSLGQGLEFLIYFQGNSAPDKSGLPSDRFSAERTGGSVSTLTIQRTQQEDSAVYLCASSPTGNLQPQHFGDGTRLSIL.

The chain uses TRBV7-2 and TRBJ2-3, with a weak D call TRBD1 (5 bases). Germline CDR1 and CDR2: SGHTA and FQGNSA. Trimming took off 3 bases at V and 4 bases at J, with 20 bases between the two ends. This CDR3 has 17 residues. CDR3 nucleotides: TGTGCCAGCAGCTTGACCGGGCTGGGGCCTCAGGCAGATACGCAGTATTTT. Protein sequence: CASSLTGLGPQADTQYF.

This clone was seen a few times. The chain links TRBV5-4 to TRBJ2-7; 8 nucleotides agree with TRBD2. V shed 0 bases and J 6 bases; nucleotides not matched to a gene: 8. Looked up from germline, CDR1 is SGHNT and CDR2 is YYREEE (reference sequence). The CDR3 has 15 amino acids. CDR3 region: CASSLVSGGPSEQYF. The CDR3 DNA is TGTGCCAGCAGCTTGGTATCGGGAGGGCCCTCCGAGCAGTACTTC.

The chain has TRBV5-5 and TRBJ1-5, with TRBD1 matching 7 bases. This CDR3 has 17 amino acids. The germline gives CDR1 SGHKS, CDR2 YYEKEE (reference sequence). The J segment lost 0 bases and the V segment lost 4 bases, leaving 10 bases of the junction unmatched. The CDR3 DNA follows: TGTGCCAGCAGCGTGGGACAGACCTTATATAGCAATCAGCCCCAGCATTTT. Its translation is CASSVGQTLYSNQPQHF.

On this clone: The sample has other DNA sequences that encode this CDR3 too. V is TRBV9 and J is TRBJ2-3; TRBD2 might be the D (6 bases). The CDR3 is 16 residues long. The germline V gene encodes CDR1 SGDLS and CDR2 YYNGEE. Trimming took 0 bases from V and 4 from J, leaving 15 bases between them. In nucleotides, the CDR3 is TGTGCCAGCAGCGTAGCAGGGCGGGAAGGGGCAGATACGCAGTATTTT. Protein: CASSVAGREGADTQYF.

This chain links TRBV5-1 with TRBJ2-6; no clear D gene. CDR1 is SGHRS, CDR2 YFSETQ, per germline. This CDR3 comprises 17 residues. Trimming took off 0 bases at V and 0 bases at J, with 10 bases between the two ends. CDR3 sequence (DNA): TGCGCCAGCAGCTTGGCGGTGTCAACCTCTGGGGCCAACGTCCTGACTTTC. It codes for CASSLAVSTSGANVLTF.

This chain uses TRBV7-3 with TRBJ2-7; weak D call: TRBD1 (5 bases). The ends were cut back, 1 base at V and 6 bases at J, with 13 bases in the middle. CDR1 SGHTA and CDR2 FQGTGA come from the germline V gene. The CDR3 loop spans 14 amino acids. The CDR3 is CASSLRGGQGEQYF. The CDR3 DNA is TGTGCCAGCAGCTTAAGAGGTGGGCAGGGCGAGCAGTACTTC.

V usage is TRBV28 and J usage is TRBJ2-2, with 12 bases identical to TRBD2. The germline V gene has CDR1 MDHEN and CDR2 SYDVKM. With 7 bases clipped from V and 3 bases from J, the junction kept 15 bases outside the gene matches. The CDR3 spans 19 residues. The CDR3 DNA reads as TGTGCCAGCATAACCATGGACCTCTCTAGCGGGGGGGACACCGGGGAGCTGTTTTTT. It codes for CASITMDLSSGGDTGELFF.

This clone was seen a handful of times. This sequence joins TRBV18 and TRBJ2-7; D is possibly TRBD1 (5 bases). This CDR3 has 14 residues. Between the trimmed V and J ends, which lost 1 base and 0 bases, there was a span of 7 bases. Germline-derived CDR1 and CDR2 are KGHSH and LQKENI. This CDR3 reads CASSPQQASYEQYF. The CDR3 DNA reads TGTGCCAGCTCACCACAACAGGCCTCCTACGAGCAGTACTTC.

The CDR3 sequence is CAIQTGGDTEAFF. CDR3 nucleotides: TGTGCCATCCAGACAGGGGGAGACACTGAAGCTTTCTTT. The V gene is TRBV19, the J gene TRBJ1-1, with 9 positions matching TRBD1. The CDR3 length is 13 residues. Germline V gene sequence: CDR1 LNHDA, CDR2 SQIVND (reference sequence). Unmatched junction bases numbered 6, after V lost 10 bases and J lost 3 bases.

This clone was observed once. The chain carries TRBV15 and TRBJ2-5; D is possibly TRBD1 (5 bases). Trimming removed 4 bases at V and 5 bases at J, with 11 bases between. Germline lookup yields CDR1 LNHNV and CDR2 YYDKDF (reference sequence). The CDR3 runs to 13 residues. The CDR3 sequence: CATSTGLKETQYF. DNA for the CDR3: TGTGCCACCAGCACAGGGTTAAAGGAGACCCAGTACTTC. Supplemented by reference TRBV15 and TRBJ2-5, the full variable domain reads DAMVIQNPRYQVTQFGKPVTLSCSQTLNHNVMYWYQQKSSQAPKLLFHYYDKDFNNEADTPDNFQSRRPNTSFCFLDIRSPGLGDTAMYLCATSTGLKETQYFGPGTRLLVL.

The sample holds a few counts of this clone. The chain couples TRBV7-2 to TRBJ1-2; perhaps TRBD1 as D (6 bases). CDR3 length: 15 amino acids. Looked up from germline, CDR1 is SGHTA and CDR2 is FQGNSA. The germline V and J ends were trimmed by 1 base and 7 bases, with 16 bases remaining between them. CDR3 coding DNA: TGTGCCAGCAGCTTAGACGGGGGGCGCGGGTTTGGCTACACCTTC. As protein: CASSLDGGRGFGYTF. Looking up the rest from reference TRBV7-2 and TRBJ1-2 gives the full variable domain: GAGVSQSPSNKVTEKGKDVELRCDPISGHTALYWYRQSLGQGLEFLIYFQGNSAPDKSGLPSDRFSAERTGGSVSTLTIQRTQQEDSAVYLCASSLDGGRGFGYTFGSGTRLTVV.

This clone was counted between two and nine times. The chain recombines TRBV27 with TRBJ2-4; D perhaps matches TRBD2 (6 bases). CDR3 length: 15 residues. Germline V gene data show CDR1 as MNHEY and CDR2 as SMNVEV (reference sequence). The V end was cut by 3 bases, the J end by 0 bases, with 9 bases between. The DNA of the CDR3 is TGTGCCAGCAGTTTGGGGACTTTAGCCAAAAACATTCAGTACTTC. It encodes CASSLGTLAKNIQYF.

The chain joins TRBV6-5 to TRBJ2-5; 13 bases agree with TRBD2. The J call may be in error: the DNA end matches TRBJ2-7 better. This CDR3 comprises 14 residues. Germline assignment: CDR1 MNHEY and CDR2 SVGAGI. The CDR3 bases are TGTGCCAGCAGTTGGACTAGCGGGAGATACGAGCAGTACTTC. This sequence encodes CASSWTSGRYEQYF.

This clone appeared a few times. The chain employs TRBV6-6 and TRBJ2-3, with 7 bases that match TRBD2. The CDR3 is made up of 16 amino acids. The V and J ends lost 6 bases and 2 bases, in that order; junction bases with no gene match: 11. CDR1 is MNHNY and CDR2 is SVGAGI in the germline V gene (reference sequence). The CDR3 DNA reads as TGTGCCAGCAGCCGTTCGGGGGGAGGTACCACAGATACGCAGTATTTT. This sequence encodes CASSRSGGGTTDTQYF.